The T cell receptor beta chain under discussion was sequenced for a study of blood T cell dynamics during melanoma immunotherapy. About the research overall: First-line therapy was either pembrolizumab or nivolumab with ipilimumab for metastatic melanoma.

The time point: week 3, after first cycle of checkpoint inhibitor. One draw preceded checkpoint blockade; another followed its first cycle at week 3. Response was assessed by RECIST 1.1 at 12 weeks, except a couple of rapid progressors. Data came from immunoSEQ multiplex PCR; TCRdb stores just in-frame clones and leaves some out. The repertoire holds about 15,000 clones, with around nine tenths as singletons. CDR1 and CDR2 (germline): SGHTA, FQGNSA. The CDR3 is 16 amino acids. The J segment lost 6 bases and the V segment lost 5 bases, leaving 10 bases of the junction unmatched. This receptor was identified in a human donor with melanoma. The sequenced sample was blood, obtained from a patient treated with checkpoint blockade. The J gene is TRBJ2-7, the V gene TRBV7-2; 13 bases map to TRBD2. The CDR3 nucleotides are TGTGCCAGCAGCGCTCGTTCGACTAGCGGGGGGAGCGAGCAGTACTTC. Its translation is CASSARSTSGGSEQYF.